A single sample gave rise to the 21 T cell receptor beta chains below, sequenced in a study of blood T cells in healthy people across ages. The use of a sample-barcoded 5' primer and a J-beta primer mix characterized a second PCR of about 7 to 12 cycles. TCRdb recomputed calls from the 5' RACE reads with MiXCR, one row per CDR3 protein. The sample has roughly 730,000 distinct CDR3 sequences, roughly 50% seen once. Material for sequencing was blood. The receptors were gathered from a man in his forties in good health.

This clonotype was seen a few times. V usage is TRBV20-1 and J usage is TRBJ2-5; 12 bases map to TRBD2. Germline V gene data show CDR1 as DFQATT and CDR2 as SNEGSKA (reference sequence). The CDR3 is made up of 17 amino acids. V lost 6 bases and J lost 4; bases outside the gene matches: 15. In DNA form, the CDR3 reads TGCAGTGCCCTTCAAGGGATCGGACTAGCGGGGATAGAGACCCAGTACTTC. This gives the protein CSALQGIGLAGIETQYF.

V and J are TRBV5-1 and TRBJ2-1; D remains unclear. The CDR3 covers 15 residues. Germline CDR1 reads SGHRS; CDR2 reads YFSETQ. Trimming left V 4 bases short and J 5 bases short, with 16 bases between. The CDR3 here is CASSIGPSENNEQFF. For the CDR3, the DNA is TGCGCCAGCAGCATAGGCCCCTCCGAAAACAATGAGCAGTTCTTC. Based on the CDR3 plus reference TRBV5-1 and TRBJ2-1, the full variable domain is KAGVTQTPRYLIKTRGQQVTLSCSPISGHRSVSWYQQTPGQGLQFLFEYFSETQRNKGNFPGRFSGRQFSNSRSEMNVSTLELGDSALYLCASSIGPSENNEQFFGPGTRLTVL.

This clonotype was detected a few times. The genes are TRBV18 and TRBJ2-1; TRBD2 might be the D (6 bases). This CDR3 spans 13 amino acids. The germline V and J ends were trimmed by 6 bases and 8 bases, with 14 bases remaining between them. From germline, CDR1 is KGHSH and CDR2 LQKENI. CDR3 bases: TGTGCCAGCTCCCCGGGGAGGCAGGATGAGCAGTTCTTC. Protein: CASSPGRQDEQFF. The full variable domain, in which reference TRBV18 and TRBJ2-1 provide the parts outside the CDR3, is NAGVMQNPRHLVRRRGQEARLRCSPMKGHSHVYWYRQLPEEGLKFMVYLQKENIIDESGMPKERFSAEFPKEGPSILRIQQVVRGDSAAYFCASSPGRQDEQFFGPGTRLTVL.

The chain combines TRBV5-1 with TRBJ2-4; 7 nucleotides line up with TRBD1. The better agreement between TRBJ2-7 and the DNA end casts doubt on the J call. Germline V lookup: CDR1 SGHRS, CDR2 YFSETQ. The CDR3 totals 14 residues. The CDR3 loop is CASSLGTGAFEQYF. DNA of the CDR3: TGCGCCAGCAGCTTGGGGACAGGTGCCTTCGAGCAGTACTTC.

The CDR3 is CATSREPRAGYGYTF. In DNA, the CDR3 is TGTGCCACCAGCAGAGAGCCCCGGGCGGGCTATGGCTACACCTTC. The chain employs TRBV15 and TRBJ1-2; unclear D gene. CDR3 length: 15 residues. V was trimmed by 0 bases and J by 4 bases, leaving 12 bases between them. The germline gives CDR1 LNHNV, CDR2 YYDKDF (reference sequence).

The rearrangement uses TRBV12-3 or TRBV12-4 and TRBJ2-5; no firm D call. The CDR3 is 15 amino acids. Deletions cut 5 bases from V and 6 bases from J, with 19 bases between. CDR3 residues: CASSHRGLGGKTQYF. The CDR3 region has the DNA TGTGCCAGCAGTCATAGAGGCTTAGGTGGGAAGACCCAGTACTTC.

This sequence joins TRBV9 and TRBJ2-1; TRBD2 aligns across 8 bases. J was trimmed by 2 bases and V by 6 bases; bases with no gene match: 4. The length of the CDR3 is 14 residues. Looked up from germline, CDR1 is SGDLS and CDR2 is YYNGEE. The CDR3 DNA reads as TGTGCCAGCACCCCGACTAGCGCCTACAATGAGCAGTTCTTC. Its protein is CASTPTSAYNEQFF.

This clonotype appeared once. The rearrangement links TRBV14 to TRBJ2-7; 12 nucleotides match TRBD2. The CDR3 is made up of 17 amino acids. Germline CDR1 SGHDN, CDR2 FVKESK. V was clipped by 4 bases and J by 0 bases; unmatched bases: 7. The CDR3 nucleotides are TGTGCCAGCAGCCCCGGACTAGCGGGAATTCTCTCCTACGAGCAGTACTTC. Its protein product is CASSPGLAGILSYEQYF.

Here the CDR3 reads CSARDLLASGKPSSYNEQFF. The DNA for the CDR3 is TGCAGTGCTAGAGATCTTCTGGCTAGCGGTAAACCTAGCTCCTACAATGAGCAGTTCTTC. The rearrangement uses TRBV20-1 and TRBJ2-1; 7 bases are shared with TRBD2. The V gene end was trimmed by 0 bases and the J gene end by 0 bases; junction bases not matched to a gene: 17. This CDR3 is 20 amino acids long. Germline assignment: CDR1 DFQATT and CDR2 SNEGSKA (reference sequence).

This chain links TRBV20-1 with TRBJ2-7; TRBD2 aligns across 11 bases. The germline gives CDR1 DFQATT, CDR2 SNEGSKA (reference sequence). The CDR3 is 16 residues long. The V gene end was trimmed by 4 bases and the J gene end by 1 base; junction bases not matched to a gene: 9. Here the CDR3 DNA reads TGCAGTGCTAACTTGGGTGGGACTAGCGGTTCCTACGAGCAGTACTTC. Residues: CSANLGGTSGSYEQYF.

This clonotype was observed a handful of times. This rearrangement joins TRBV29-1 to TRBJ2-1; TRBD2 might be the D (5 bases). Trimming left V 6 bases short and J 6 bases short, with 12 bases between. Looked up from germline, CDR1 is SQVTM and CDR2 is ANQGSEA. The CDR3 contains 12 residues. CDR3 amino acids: CSVEVSGNEQFF. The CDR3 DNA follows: TGCAGCGTGGAGGTATCCGGCAATGAGCAGTTCTTC.

The DNA for the CDR3 is TGTGCCAGCAGCTTAATCCAGGGGGGAACCGGGGAGCTGTTTTTT. This sequence encodes CASSLIQGGTGELFF. V gene TRBV7-9 combines with J gene TRBJ2-2, with D possibly TRBD1 on 7 matching bases. V was cut by 2 bases and J by 5 bases, with 12 bases left in between. This CDR3 region has 15 residues. Germline CDR1 SEHNR, CDR2 FQNEAQ (reference sequence).

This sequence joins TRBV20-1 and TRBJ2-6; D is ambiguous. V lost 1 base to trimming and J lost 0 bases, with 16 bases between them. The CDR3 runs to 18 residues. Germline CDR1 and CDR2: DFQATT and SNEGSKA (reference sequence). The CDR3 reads CSARGLGIGVSGANVLTF. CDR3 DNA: TGCAGTGCTAGAGGTCTAGGAATCGGCGTCTCTGGGGCCAACGTCCTGACTTTC.

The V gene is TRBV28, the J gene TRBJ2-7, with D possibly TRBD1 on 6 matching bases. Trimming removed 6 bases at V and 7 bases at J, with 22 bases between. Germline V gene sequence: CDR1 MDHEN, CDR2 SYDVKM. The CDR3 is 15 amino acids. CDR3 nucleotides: TGTGCCAGCAGGAGCCCGGACAGCGACGTTGGTGAGCAGTACTTC. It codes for CASRSPDSDVGEQYF.

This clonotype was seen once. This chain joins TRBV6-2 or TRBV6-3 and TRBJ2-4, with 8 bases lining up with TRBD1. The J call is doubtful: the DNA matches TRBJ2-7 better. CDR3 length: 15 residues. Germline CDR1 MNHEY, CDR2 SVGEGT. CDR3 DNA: TGTGCCAGCAGATTCGGACAGGGAGGTCCCCACGAGCAGTACTTC. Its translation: CASRFGQGGPHEQYF.

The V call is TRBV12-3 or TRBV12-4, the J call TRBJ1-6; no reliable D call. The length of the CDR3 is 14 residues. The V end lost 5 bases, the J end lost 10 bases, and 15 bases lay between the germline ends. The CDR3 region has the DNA TGTGCCAGCAGTATTGAAGGGCCGGGCTCACCCCTCCACTTT. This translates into CASSIEGPGSPLHF.

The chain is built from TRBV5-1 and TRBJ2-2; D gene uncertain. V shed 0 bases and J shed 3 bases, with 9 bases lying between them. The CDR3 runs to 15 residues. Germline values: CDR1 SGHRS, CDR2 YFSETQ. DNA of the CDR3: TGCGCCAGCAGCTTGGATACACCTGACACCGGGGAGCTGTTTTTT. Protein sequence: CASSLDTPDTGELFF.

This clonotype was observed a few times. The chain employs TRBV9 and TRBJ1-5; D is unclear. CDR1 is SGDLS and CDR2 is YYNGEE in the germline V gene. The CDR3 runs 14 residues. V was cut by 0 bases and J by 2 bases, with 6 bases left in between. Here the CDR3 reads CASSVDGGNQPQHF. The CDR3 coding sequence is TGTGCCAGCAGCGTAGACGGGGGCAATCAGCCCCAGCATTTT.

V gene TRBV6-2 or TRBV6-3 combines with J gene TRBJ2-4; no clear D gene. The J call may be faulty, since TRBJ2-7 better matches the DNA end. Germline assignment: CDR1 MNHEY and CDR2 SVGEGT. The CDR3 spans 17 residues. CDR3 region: CASSYRSVGSSSYEQYF. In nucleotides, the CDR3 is TGTGCCAGCAGTTACAGGTCGGTGGGGTCGAGTTCCTACGAGCAGTACTTC.

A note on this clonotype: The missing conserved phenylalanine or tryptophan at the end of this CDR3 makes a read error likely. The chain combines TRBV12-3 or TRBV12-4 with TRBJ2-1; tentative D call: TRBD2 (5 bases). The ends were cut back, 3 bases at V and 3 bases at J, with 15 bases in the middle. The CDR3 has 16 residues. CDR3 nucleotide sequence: TGTGCCAGCAGTTTTTCTACGAGCGGATTCTACAATGAGCAGTTCTAC. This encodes CASSFSTSGFYNEQFY.

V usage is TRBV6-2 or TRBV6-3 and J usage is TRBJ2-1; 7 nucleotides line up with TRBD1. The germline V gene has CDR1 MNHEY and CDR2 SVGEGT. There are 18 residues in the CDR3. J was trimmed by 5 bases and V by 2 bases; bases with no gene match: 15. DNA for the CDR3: TGTGCCAGCAGTTACAGGGGCCCGACAGGGATTGTGGACAATGAGCAGTTCTTC. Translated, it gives CASSYRGPTGIVDNEQFF.